This T cell receptor (beta chain) stems from a study of T cell changes during pregnancy in multiple sclerosis. The V end was cut by 6 bases, the J end by 3 bases, with 10 bases between. Germline CDR1 reads ENHRY; CDR2 reads SYGVKD. The CDR3 has 13 residues. Profiled with immunoSEQ multiplex PCR; TCRdb holds only in-frame clones, not every one. The sample has over 40,000 clones, 90% seen once. This clone was seen a single time. This receptor was taken from a female donor in good health, enrolled as a control in a pregnancy study. The chain has TRBV10-3 and TRBJ2-3; D gene unclear. The starting material was peripheral blood, obtained in the second trimester of pregnancy. For the CDR3, the DNA is TGTGCCATCAGCACCTCGCGGACAGATACGCAGTATTTT. Protein product: CAISTSRTDTQYF.